Below are 25 T cell receptor beta chains sequenced from a single sample in a study of blood T cells in healthy people across ages. With a J-beta primer mix and a sample-barcoded 5' primer, a second PCR ran about 7 to 12 cycles. TCRdb ran MiXCR on the 5' RACE reads and lists one entry per CDR3 protein. The profile shows around 1,900,000 distinct CDR3 sequences, roughly 43% of them singletons. Sequencing was done on a sample of blood. The receptors stem from a human donor in good health.

This clonotype was seen only once. Relative to the germline gene, one junction end is altered; a read error may explain this. V and J are TRBV29-1 and TRBJ2-7; the D is unclear. Germline V gives CDR1 SQVTM, CDR2 ANQGSEA. The CDR3 has 14 residues. CDR3 sequence: CSVVFSARPYERYF. CDR3 coding DNA: TGCAGCGTTGTTTTCTCGGCGAGACCCTACGAGCGGTACTTC.

The rearrangement links TRBV4-3 to TRBJ2-3, with 7 bases that match TRBD2. CDR1 is LGHNA and CDR2 is YSLEER in the germline V gene. Trimming removed 0 bases from V and 10 bases from J; junction bases left unmatched: 10. There are 15 residues in the CDR3. CDR3: CASSQDLWGGRSQYF. CDR3 DNA: TGCGCCAGCAGCCAAGATTTGTGGGGGGGGAGGTCGCAGTATTTT.

This clonotype was seen a few times. The gene calls are TRBV4-3 and TRBJ2-3; the D is unclear. In germline, CDR1 is LGHNA, CDR2 YSLEER. The CDR3 runs 16 residues. V was cut by 0 bases and J by 0 bases, with 10 bases left in between. DNA for the CDR3: TGCGCCAGCAGCCAAGATCCGTTTACTAGCACAGATACGCAGTATTTT. Translated, it gives CASSQDPFTSTDTQYF.

CDR3 DNA: TGCGCCAGCAGCCAGAGCAGGGGTTCCGAGACCCAGTACTTC. Its translation is CASSQSRGSETQYF. The V gene is TRBV4-3, the J gene TRBJ2-5; the D gene is possibly TRBD1 (6 bases). Germline V gives CDR1 LGHNA, CDR2 YSLEER. V lost 3 bases and J lost 5, with 13 bases in between. This CDR3 spans 14 amino acids.

The genes are TRBV7-9 and TRBJ2-7; no firm D call. The J call may not be correct, given that the DNA end is closer to TRBJ2-5. This CDR3 is built from 13 residues. The germline V gene has CDR1 SEHNR and CDR2 FQNEAQ (reference sequence). CDR3 loop: CASDHRSRETQYF. CDR3 bases: TGTGCCAGCGACCACCGGTCCCGTGAGACCCAGTACTTC.

In its sample, this clonotype was seen many times. V gene TRBV7-9 combines with J gene TRBJ2-1, with no clear D. Trimming removed 0 bases from V and 4 bases from J, with 10 bases in between. The CDR3 length is 15 residues. CDR1 SEHNR and CDR2 FQNEAQ come from the germline V gene (reference sequence). CDR3: CASSLAAGQYNEQFF. The CDR3 bases are TGTGCCAGCAGCTTAGCGGCAGGTCAATACAATGAGCAGTTCTTC.

The rearrangement links TRBV3-1 to TRBJ1-2; D gene unclear. Trimming removed 0 bases at V and 8 bases at J, with 16 bases between. Germline V gene data show CDR1 as LGHDT and CDR2 as YNNKEL (reference sequence). CDR3 length equals 15 residues. DNA for the CDR3: TGTGCCAGCAGCCAAGAGGTGGGCCGGGAGGGCGGCTACACCTTC. This translates into CASSQEVGREGGYTF.

The table lists this clonotype with many counts. The chain couples TRBV12-3 or TRBV12-4 to TRBJ2-5; 7 bases are a match to TRBD1. The CDR3 has 13 residues. The J segment lost 0 bases and the V segment lost 7 bases, leaving 2 bases of the junction unmatched. CDR3 coding DNA: TGTGCCAGCACCGGGACAGACCAAGAGACCCAGTACTTC. It codes for CASTGTDQETQYF.

This sequence joins TRBV20-1 and TRBJ2-1; maybe TRBD2 (6 bases). In germline, CDR1 is DFQATT, CDR2 SNEGSKA (reference sequence). The V gene lost 3 bases and the J gene lost 6 bases, with 15 bases spanning the gap. The CDR3 consists of 14 residues. CDR3 sequence: CSASGGSTINEQFF. The CDR3 nucleotides read TGCAGTGCTAGCGGGGGAAGTACCATCAATGAGCAGTTCTTC.

This clonotype was counted a few times. V usage is TRBV29-1 and J usage is TRBJ1-2; D may be TRBD1 (6 bases). The CDR3 length is 13 residues. Germline CDR1 and CDR2: SQVTM and ANQGSEA. The V end was cut by 4 bases, the J end by 4 bases, with 13 bases between. CDR3 bases: TGCAGCGTTGTGGGCGGGGGCCCCTATGGCTACACCTTC. Residues: CSVVGGGPYGYTF. Looking up the rest from reference TRBV29-1 and TRBJ1-2 gives the full variable domain: SAVISQKPSRDICQRGTSLTIQCQVDSQVTMMFWYRQQPGQSLTLIATANQGSEATYESGFVIDKFPISRPNLTFSTLTVSNMSPEDSSIYLCSVVGGGPYGYTFGSGTRLTVV.

This clonotype was detected a few times. CDR3 DNA sequence: TGTGCCAGCAGCGGGCCGGAAGGTTTATCTGGGCTGGACACTGAAGCTTTCTTT. Translated: CASSGPEGLSGLDTEAFF. The chain couples TRBV5-5 to TRBJ1-1, with no clear D. V was clipped by 4 bases and J by 3 bases, with 25 bases between them. Germline V gene data show CDR1 as SGHKS and CDR2 as YYEKEE (reference sequence). The CDR3 length is 18 residues.

This clonotype was counted between two and nine times. This sequence joins TRBV29-1 and TRBJ2-3; a possible D gene is TRBD1 (6 bases). The CDR3 is 12 amino acids. Germline lookup yields CDR1 SQVTM and CDR2 ANQGSEA. Trimming removed 7 bases from V and 2 bases from J, with 10 bases in between. The CDR3: CSGQVVTDTQYF. The CDR3 region has the DNA TGCAGCGGACAGGTCGTCACAGATACGCAGTATTTT.

This clonotype turned up a few times. The chain carries TRBV7-2 and TRBJ2-7; D assignment may be TRBD1 or TRBD2 (5 bases each). V dropped 0 bases and J dropped 6 bases, with 12 bases sitting between them. Germline lookup yields CDR1 SGHTA and CDR2 FQGNSA. This CDR3 contains 14 residues. CDR3 coding DNA: TGTGCCAGCAGCTTAGCGGGGGAATGGGGCGAGCAGTACTTC. Its protein is CASSLAGEWGEQYF. Supplemented by reference TRBV7-2 and TRBJ2-7, the full variable domain reads GAGVSQSPSNKVTEKGKDVELRCDPISGHTALYWYRQSLGQGLEFLIYFQGNSAPDKSGLPSDRFSAERTGGSVSTLTIQRTQQEDSAVYLCASSLAGEWGEQYFGPGTRLTVT.

This clonotype was recorded a few times. The chain recombines TRBV4-1 with TRBJ2-1; 7 nucleotides agree with TRBD1. Germline V gene data show CDR1 as MGHRA and CDR2 as YSYEKL. CDR3 length: 15 amino acids. The junction had 6 bases not matched to a gene; V was cut back by 2 bases and J by 5 bases. In DNA, the CDR3 is TGCGCCAGCAGCCAACCGGGACAGAATCACAATGAGCAGTTCTTC. It translates to CASSQPGQNHNEQFF.

The gene calls are TRBV10-3 and TRBJ2-3; 15 bases line up with TRBD2. The length of the CDR3 is 15 residues. Germline CDR1 is ENHRY and CDR2 is SYGVKD. The V gene end was trimmed by 6 bases and the J gene end by 3 bases; junction bases not matched to a gene: 1. CDR3 region: CAISGTSGGTDTQYF. The CDR3 region has the DNA TGTGCCATCAGCGGGACTAGCGGGGGGACAGATACGCAGTATTTT.

In DNA, the CDR3 is TGTGCCACCAGTGATCCACAACAGGGGCCGGCTAACTATGGCTACACCTTC. As protein: CATSDPQQGPANYGYTF. The chain employs TRBV24-1 and TRBJ1-2; TRBD1 matches at 7 bases. V lost 3 bases and J lost 0; bases outside the gene matches: 9. Germline V lookup: CDR1 KGHDR, CDR2 SFDVKD. CDR3 length: 17 amino acids.

This chain connects TRBV28 to TRBJ1-2, with D maybe TRBD1 (6 bases). The V and J ends lost 4 bases and 8 bases respectively, with 11 bases between them. The CDR3 contains 12 residues. Per germline, CDR1 MDHEN and CDR2 SYDVKM. CDR3 region: CASSSGDHGYTF. DNA for the CDR3: TGTGCCAGCAGTTCAGGGGATCACGGCTACACCTTC.

In the case of this clonotype: One end of the junction varies from germline; a read error may be responsible. The chain combines TRBV11-1 with TRBJ2-1, with D hard to call. The CDR3 totals 12 residues. Germline CDR1 and CDR2: SGHAT and FQDESV (reference sequence). The CDR3 DNA reads TGTGCCGGCAGCTTAACTGGGAATGAGCAGTTCTTC. Its translation is CAGSLTGNEQFF.

The chain has TRBV29-1 and TRBJ2-1; D is ambiguous. Deletions cut 6 bases from V and 5 bases from J, with 8 bases between. CDR3 size: 11 residues. Germline V gene data show CDR1 as SQVTM and CDR2 as ANQGSEA. DNA of the CDR3: TGCAGCGTGAAGGCCGACAATGAGCAGTTCTTC. Translated: CSVKADNEQFF.

The rearrangement links TRBV6-6 to TRBJ1-2; D possibly corresponds to TRBD1 (6 bases). This CDR3 is 13 amino acids long. The V gene's germline CDR1 is MNHNY and CDR2 SVGAGI (reference sequence). Trimming removed 2 bases at V and 6 bases at J, with 10 bases between. In DNA, the CDR3 is TGTGCCAGCAGTTACGGACAGAATAATGGCTACACCTTC. Protein product: CASSYGQNNGYTF.

The rearrangement uses TRBV20-1 and TRBJ2-1; the D is unclear. The CDR3 runs to 15 residues. Germline V CDR1 and CDR2: DFQATT, SNEGSKA (reference sequence). V was trimmed by 0 bases and J by 8 bases, leaving 17 bases between them. CDR3 DNA: TGCAGTGCTAGAGATGGGCAGCATTCTTACTATGAGCAGTTCTTC. Amino acids: CSARDGQHSYYEQFF.

This chain links TRBV7-9 with TRBJ1-6; no definite D call. The CDR3 runs to 16 residues. From germline, CDR1 is SEHNR and CDR2 FQNEAQ (reference sequence). V lost 2 bases and J lost 7, with 15 bases in between. Here the CDR3 reads CASSLPSHGSNSPLHF. CDR3 coding DNA: TGTGCCAGCAGCTTACCCTCTCACGGAAGCAATTCACCCCTCCACTTT.

In its sample, this clonotype was seen a few times. The chain joins TRBV24-1 to TRBJ2-1; possible D gene TRBD2, 5 bases. V lost 0 bases and J 10 bases, leaving 24 bases between the germline ends. This CDR3 comprises 18 residues. The germline gives CDR1 KGHDR, CDR2 SFDVKD. CDR3 sequence reads: CATSDLRRGLYADFEQFF. CDR3 DNA: TGTGCCACCAGTGATTTGCGTCGGGGATTATATGCCGACTTCGAGCAGTTCTTC.

V gene TRBV6-6 combines with J gene TRBJ2-7; the D call may be TRBD1 or TRBD2 (6 bases each). Germline CDR1 MNHNY, CDR2 SVGAGI (reference sequence). CDR3 length: 16 amino acids. The V end was cut by 7 bases, the J end by 1 base, with 20 bases between. CDR3 nucleotide sequence: TGTGCCAGCATGGCACTAGGGGGAGGAGGTTCCTACGAGCAGTACTTC. Translation: CASMALGGGGSYEQYF.

This clonotype has only one observation. Without the conserved terminal phenylalanine or tryptophan, this CDR3 likely stems from a read error. The chain combines TRBV12-3 or TRBV12-4 with TRBJ2-3; D may be TRBD1 (6 bases). The CDR3 has 16 residues. The CDR3: CASSTGSSHSTETQYC. The CDR3 DNA follows: TGTGCCAGCAGTACAGGGTCCAGCCACTCCACAGAGACGCAGTATTGT.